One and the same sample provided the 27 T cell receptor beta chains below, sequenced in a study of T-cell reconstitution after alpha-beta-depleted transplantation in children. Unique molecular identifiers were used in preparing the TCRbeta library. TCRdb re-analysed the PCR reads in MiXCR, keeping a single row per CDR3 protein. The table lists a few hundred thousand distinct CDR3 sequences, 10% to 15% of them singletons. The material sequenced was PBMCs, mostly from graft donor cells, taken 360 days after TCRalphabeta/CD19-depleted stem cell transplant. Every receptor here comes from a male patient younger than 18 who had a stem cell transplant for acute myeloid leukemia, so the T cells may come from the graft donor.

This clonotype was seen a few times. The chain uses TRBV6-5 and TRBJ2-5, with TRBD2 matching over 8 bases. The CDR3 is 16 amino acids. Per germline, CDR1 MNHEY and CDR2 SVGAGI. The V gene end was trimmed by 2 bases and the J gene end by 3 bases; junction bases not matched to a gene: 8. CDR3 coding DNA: TGTGCCAGCAGTTACAGTCGACTAGCGCTCAAAGAGACCCAGTACTTC. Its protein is CASSYSRLALKETQYF.

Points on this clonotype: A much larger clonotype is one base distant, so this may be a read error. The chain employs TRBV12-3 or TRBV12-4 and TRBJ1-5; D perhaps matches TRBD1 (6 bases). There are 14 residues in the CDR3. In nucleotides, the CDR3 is TGTGCCAGCAGCCCAGGGTGGGACAATCAGCCCCATCATTTT. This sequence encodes CASSPGWDNQPHHF.

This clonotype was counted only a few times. For the CDR3, the DNA is TGTGCCAGCAGTGGGAACAGGGGGAATCAGCCCCAGCATTTT. This translates into CASSGNRGNQPQHF. V usage is TRBV28 and J usage is TRBJ1-5; TRBD1 aligns across 8 bases. The germline V gene encodes CDR1 MDHEN and CDR2 SYDVKM. V shed 5 bases and J 4 bases; nucleotides not matched to a gene: 4. The CDR3 length is 14 residues.

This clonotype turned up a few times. The CDR3 bases are TGTGCCACCAGTGACCCAGGACTAGCGGGAAGGAATGAGCAGTTCTTC. Its protein product is CATSDPGLAGRNEQFF. The rearrangement joins TRBV24-1 to TRBJ2-1; 12 bases match TRBD2. The CDR3 consists of 16 residues. Germline V lookup: CDR1 KGHDR, CDR2 SFDVKD. Trimming cost V 4 bases and J 7 bases; bases outside gene matches: 7.

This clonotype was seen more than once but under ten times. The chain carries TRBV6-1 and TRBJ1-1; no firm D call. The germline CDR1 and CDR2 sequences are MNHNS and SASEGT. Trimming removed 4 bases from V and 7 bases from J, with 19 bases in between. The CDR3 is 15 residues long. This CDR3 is CASSARPLLRNEAFF. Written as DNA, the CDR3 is TGTGCCAGCAGTGCCCGGCCCCTCCTACGGAATGAAGCTTTCTTT.

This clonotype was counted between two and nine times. DNA for the CDR3: TGCAGCGTATCTAGCGGTCTGGGGAAGTACGAGCAGTACTTC. Translating it yields CSVSSGLGKYEQYF. The V gene is TRBV29-1, the J gene TRBJ2-7; 7 bases are shared with TRBD2. The CDR3 spans 14 residues. The J segment lost 4 bases and the V segment lost 6 bases, leaving 12 bases of the junction unmatched. Germline assignment: CDR1 SQVTM and CDR2 ANQGSEA.

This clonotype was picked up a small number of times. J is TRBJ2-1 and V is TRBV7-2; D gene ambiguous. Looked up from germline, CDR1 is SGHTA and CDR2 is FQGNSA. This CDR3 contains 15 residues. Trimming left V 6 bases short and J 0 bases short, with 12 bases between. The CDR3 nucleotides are TGTGCCAGCAGTTCACAGCGAAGCTCCTACAATGAGCAGTTCTTC. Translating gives CASSSQRSSYNEQFF.

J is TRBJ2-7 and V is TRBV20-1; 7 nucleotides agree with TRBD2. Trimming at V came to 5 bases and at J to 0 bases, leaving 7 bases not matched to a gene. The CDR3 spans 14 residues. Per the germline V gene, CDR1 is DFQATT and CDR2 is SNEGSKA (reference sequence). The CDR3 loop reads CSAYRDYNSYEQYF. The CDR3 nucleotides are TGCAGTGCTTACCGGGACTACAACTCCTACGAGCAGTACTTC.

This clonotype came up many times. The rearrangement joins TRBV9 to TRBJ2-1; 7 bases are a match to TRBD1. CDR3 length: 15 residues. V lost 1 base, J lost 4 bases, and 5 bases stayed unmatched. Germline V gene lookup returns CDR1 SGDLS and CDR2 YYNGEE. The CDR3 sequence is CASSVLGQQYNEQFF. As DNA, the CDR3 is TGTGCCAGCAGCGTACTGGGACAGCAATACAATGAGCAGTTCTTC.

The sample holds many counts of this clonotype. The CDR3 DNA sequence: TGTGCCAGCAGCTTAGTCCCAGGGACGAACACTGAAGCTTTCTTT. Translation: CASSLVPGTNTEAFF. This rearrangement joins TRBV7-9 to TRBJ1-1, with D maybe TRBD1 (5 bases). From germline, CDR1 is SEHNR and CDR2 FQNEAQ (reference sequence). Trimming shortened V by 1 base and J by 1 base, and 10 bases separated the two germline ends. The CDR3 consists of 15 residues.

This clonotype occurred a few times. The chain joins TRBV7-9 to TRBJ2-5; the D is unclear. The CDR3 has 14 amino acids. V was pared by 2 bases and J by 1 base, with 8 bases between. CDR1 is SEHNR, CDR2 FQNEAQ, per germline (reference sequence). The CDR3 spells CASSLRRAQETQYF. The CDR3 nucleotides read TGTGCCAGCAGCTTAAGAAGGGCCCAAGAGACCCAGTACTTC.

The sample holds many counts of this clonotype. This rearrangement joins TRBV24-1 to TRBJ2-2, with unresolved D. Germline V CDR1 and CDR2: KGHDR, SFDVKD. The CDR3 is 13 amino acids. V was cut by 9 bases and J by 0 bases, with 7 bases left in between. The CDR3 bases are TGTGCCACCCTAGGGTCGAACACCGGGGAGCTGTTTTTT. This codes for CATLGSNTGELFF.

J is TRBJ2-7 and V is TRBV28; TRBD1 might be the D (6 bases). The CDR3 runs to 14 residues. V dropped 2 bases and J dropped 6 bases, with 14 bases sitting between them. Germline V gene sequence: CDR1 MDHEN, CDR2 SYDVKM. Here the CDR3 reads CASSLVTGLGEQYF. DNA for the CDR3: TGTGCCAGCAGTTTAGTTACAGGGTTAGGCGAGCAGTACTTC.

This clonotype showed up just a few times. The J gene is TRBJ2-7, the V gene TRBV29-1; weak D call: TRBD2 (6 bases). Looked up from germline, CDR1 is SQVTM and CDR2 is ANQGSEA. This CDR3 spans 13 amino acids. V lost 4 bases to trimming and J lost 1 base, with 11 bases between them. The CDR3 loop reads CSVAGTWSYEQYF. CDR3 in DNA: TGCAGCGTTGCGGGGACTTGGTCCTACGAGCAGTACTTC.

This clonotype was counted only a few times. CDR3 sequence: CASRNSEQYF. Here the CDR3 DNA reads TGTGCCAGCAGAAACAGCGAGCAGTACTTC. This chain connects TRBV2 to TRBJ2-7, with D hard to call. Per the germline V gene, CDR1 is SNHLY and CDR2 is FYNNEI. CDR3 length: 10 residues. The ends were cut back, 6 bases at V and 6 bases at J, with 6 bases in the middle.

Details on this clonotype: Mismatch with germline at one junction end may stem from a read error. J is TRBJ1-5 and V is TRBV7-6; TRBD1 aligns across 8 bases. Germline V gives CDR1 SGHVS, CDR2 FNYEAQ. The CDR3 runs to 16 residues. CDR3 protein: CASSLLSGQGLQPHHF. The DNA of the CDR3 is TGTGCCAGCAGCTTACTCTCCGGACAGGGACTTCAGCCCCACCATTTT.

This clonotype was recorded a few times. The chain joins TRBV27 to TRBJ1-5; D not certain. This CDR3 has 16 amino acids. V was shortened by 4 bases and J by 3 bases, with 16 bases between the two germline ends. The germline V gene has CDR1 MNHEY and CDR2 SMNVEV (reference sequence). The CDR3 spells CASSSSPGGDNQPQHF. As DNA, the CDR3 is TGTGCCAGCAGTTCATCCCCGGGAGGTGACAATCAGCCCCAGCATTTT.

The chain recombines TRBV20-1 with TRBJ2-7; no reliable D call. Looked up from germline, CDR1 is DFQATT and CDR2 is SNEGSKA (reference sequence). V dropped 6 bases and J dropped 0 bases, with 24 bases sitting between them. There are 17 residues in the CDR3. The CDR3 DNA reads TGCAGTGCGACCTCGACCAGAGCGATCCTAAGCTCCTACGAGCAGTACTTC. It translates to CSATSTRAILSSYEQYF.

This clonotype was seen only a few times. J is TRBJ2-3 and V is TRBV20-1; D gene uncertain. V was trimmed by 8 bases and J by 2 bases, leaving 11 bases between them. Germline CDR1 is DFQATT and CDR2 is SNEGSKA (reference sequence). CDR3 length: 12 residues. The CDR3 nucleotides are TGCAGTCCCGACCCCCACACAGATACGCAGTATTTT. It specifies CSPDPHTDTQYF.

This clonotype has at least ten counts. CDR3 residues: CASSLRDFTEQYF. The CDR3 DNA follows: TGTGCCAGCAGTTTAAGGGACTTTACCGAGCAGTACTTC. The genes are TRBV12-3 or TRBV12-4 and TRBJ2-7; weak D call: TRBD2 (6 bases). Trimming left V 2 bases short and J 6 bases short, with 11 bases between. The CDR3 totals 13 residues.

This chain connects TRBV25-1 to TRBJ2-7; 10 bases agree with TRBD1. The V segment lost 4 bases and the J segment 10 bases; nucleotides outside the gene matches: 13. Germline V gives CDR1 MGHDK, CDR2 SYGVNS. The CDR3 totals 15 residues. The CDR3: CASSVIGTGEATQYF. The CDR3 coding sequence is TGTGCCAGCAGTGTCATTGGGACAGGGGAGGCTACACAGTACTTC.

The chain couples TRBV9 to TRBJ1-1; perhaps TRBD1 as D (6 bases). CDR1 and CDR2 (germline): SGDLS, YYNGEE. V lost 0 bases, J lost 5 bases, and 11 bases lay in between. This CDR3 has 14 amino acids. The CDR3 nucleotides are TGTGCCAGCAGCGTAGTCGGGGGGCAGACTGAAGCTTTCTTT. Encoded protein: CASSVVGGQTEAFF.

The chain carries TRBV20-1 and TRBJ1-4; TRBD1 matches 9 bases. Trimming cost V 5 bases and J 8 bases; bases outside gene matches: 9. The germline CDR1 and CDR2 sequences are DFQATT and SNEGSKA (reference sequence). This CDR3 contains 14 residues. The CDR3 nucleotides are TGCAGTGCTTATCCGGGACAGGGACAAGAAAAACTGTTTTTT. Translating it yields CSAYPGQGQEKLFF.

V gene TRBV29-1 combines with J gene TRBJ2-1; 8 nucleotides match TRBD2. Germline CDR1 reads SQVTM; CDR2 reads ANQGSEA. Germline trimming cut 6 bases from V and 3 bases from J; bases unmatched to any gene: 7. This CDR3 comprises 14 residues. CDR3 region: CSVDAGGIYNEQFF. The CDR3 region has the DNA TGCAGCGTAGACGCGGGAGGAATCTACAATGAGCAGTTCTTC.

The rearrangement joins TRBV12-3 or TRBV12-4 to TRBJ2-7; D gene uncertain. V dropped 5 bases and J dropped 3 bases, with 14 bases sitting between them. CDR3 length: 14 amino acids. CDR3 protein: CASSPPRALYEQYF. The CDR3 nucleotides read TGTGCCAGCAGTCCGCCCCGGGCGCTCTACGAGCAGTACTTC.

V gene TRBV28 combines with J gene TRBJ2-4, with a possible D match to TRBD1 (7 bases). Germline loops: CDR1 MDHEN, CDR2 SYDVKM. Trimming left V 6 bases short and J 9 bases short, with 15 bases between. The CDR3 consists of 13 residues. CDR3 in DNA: TGTGCCAGCAGCCCCGACAGGGAGGTCATTCAGTACTTC. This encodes CASSPDREVIQYF.

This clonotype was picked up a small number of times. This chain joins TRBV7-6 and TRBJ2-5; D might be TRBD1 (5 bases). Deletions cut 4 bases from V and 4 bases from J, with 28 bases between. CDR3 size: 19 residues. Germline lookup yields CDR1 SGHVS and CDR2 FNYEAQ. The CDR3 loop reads CASSSSDRKSRAGRETQYF. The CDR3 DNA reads TGTGCCAGCAGCTCGTCTGACCGGAAATCCAGGGCCGGTAGAGAGACCCAGTACTTC. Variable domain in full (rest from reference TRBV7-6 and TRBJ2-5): GAGVSQSPRYKVTKRGQDVALRCDPISGHVSLYWYRQALGQGPEFLTYFNYEAQQDKSGLPNDRFSAERPEGSISTLTIQRTEQRDSAMYRCASSSSDRKSRAGRETQYFGPGTRLLVL.